This passage covers 22 T cell receptor beta chains from one sample sequenced in a study of identical twins. TCRdb reanalysed the 5' RACE reads using MiXCR and keeps one entry per CDR3 protein. The repertoire includes 550,000 to 700,000 distinct CDR3 sequences, over 8.5% of them detected once, and approximately 3.2% sits in the top ten. The sample also formed part of further work on yellow fever vaccine responses in identical twins.

What was sequenced was PBMCs. The receptors come from a woman under 30 in good health.

Many counts were recorded for this clonotype. The chain combines TRBV5-6 with TRBJ2-7; D is perhaps TRBD1 (6 bases). Germline V gene sequence: CDR1 SGHDT, CDR2 YYEEEE. The CDR3 loop spans 14 amino acids. The V gene lost 4 bases and the J gene lost 2 bases, with 13 bases spanning the gap. The CDR3 DNA reads TGTGCCAGCAGCACCCGGGACACCACCTACGAGCAGTACTTC. Residues: CASSTRDTTYEQYF.

This rearrangement joins TRBV20-1 to TRBJ2-7; TRBD2 matches at 7 bases. CDR1 DFQATT and CDR2 SNEGSKA come from the germline V gene (reference sequence). Trimming at V came to 1 base and at J to 2 bases, leaving 5 bases not matched to a gene. The CDR3 covers 14 residues. Here the CDR3 DNA reads TGCAGTGCTAGAGGCGCGGGGGAGCCCTACGAGCAGTACTTC. Protein sequence: CSARGAGEPYEQYF.

V usage is TRBV28 and J usage is TRBJ1-5, with a tentative D call TRBD1 (5 bases). The V end was cut by 5 bases, the J end by 6 bases, with 14 bases between. Germline values: CDR1 MDHEN, CDR2 SYDVKM. The CDR3 totals 14 residues. The CDR3 sequence: CASSQGGVGQPQHF. In DNA, the CDR3 is TGTGCCAGCAGTCAGGGCGGGGTGGGTCAGCCCCAGCATTTT.

This clonotype turned up a few times. This chain links TRBV7-9 with TRBJ1-4, with D perhaps matching TRBD1 (6 bases). Trimming stripped 5 bases from V and 8 bases from J, with 21 bases between. The length of the CDR3 is 16 residues. Per the germline V gene, CDR1 is SEHNR and CDR2 is FQNEAQ (reference sequence). The CDR3 here is CASSLRSPKGVEKLFF. For the CDR3, the DNA is TGTGCCAGCAGCCTTAGAAGCCCGAAGGGGGTAGAAAAACTGTTTTTT.

This clonotype came up a few times. V usage is TRBV9 and J usage is TRBJ2-3; D perhaps matches TRBD2 (6 bases). Germline V gene data show CDR1 as SGDLS and CDR2 as YYNGEE. Trimming left V 0 bases short and J 4 bases short, with 12 bases between. The CDR3 is made up of 15 amino acids. For the CDR3, the DNA is TGTGCCAGCAGCGTAGTGGACTGGGGGGCAGATACGCAGTATTTT. Translating gives CASSVVDWGADTQYF.

This clonotype was found many times. The CDR3 sequence is CASSYQLAGVGNEQFF. The CDR3 nucleotides are TGTGCCAGCAGTTACCAACTAGCGGGAGTAGGCAATGAGCAGTTCTTC. This sequence joins TRBV6-2 or TRBV6-3 and TRBJ2-1, with 11 bases aligning to TRBD2. CDR1 and CDR2 (germline): MNHEY, SVGEGT. V was clipped by 2 bases and J by 6 bases; unmatched bases: 6. This CDR3 has 16 amino acids.

This chain connects TRBV6-2 or TRBV6-3 to TRBJ2-5, with D unresolved. The germline CDR1 and CDR2 sequences are MNHEY and SVGEGT. The ends were cut back, 6 bases at V and 1 base at J, with 6 bases in the middle. The CDR3 loop spans 12 amino acids. The CDR3: CASRGSQETQYF. The CDR3, as DNA: TGTGCCAGCAGGGGTTCCCAAGAGACCCAGTACTTC.

This clonotype was seen a few times. The chain joins TRBV7-9 to TRBJ2-7, with 11 bases aligning to TRBD2. Germline assignment: CDR1 SEHNR and CDR2 FQNEAQ (reference sequence). Trimming removed 5 bases from V and 6 bases from J; junction bases left unmatched: 6. This CDR3 has 14 residues. CDR3 amino acids: CASSRALAGGEQYF. The CDR3 DNA sequence: TGTGCCAGCAGCCGGGCGCTAGCGGGGGGCGAGCAGTACTTC. Full variable domain (remainder filled in from reference TRBV7-9 and TRBJ2-7): DTGVSQNPRHKITKRGQNVTFRCDPISEHNRLYWYRQTLGQGPEFLTYFQNEAQLEKSRLLSDRFSAERPKGSFSTLEIQRTEQGDSAMYLCASSRALAGGEQYFGPGTRLTVT.

This clonotype was counted only a few times. The chain recombines TRBV25-1 with TRBJ2-5, with TRBD2 matching over 8 bases. The CDR3 is 16 residues long. Germline values: CDR1 MGHDK, CDR2 SYGVNS. Trimming removed 0 bases from V and 5 bases from J; junction bases left unmatched: 8. This chain's CDR3 is CASSEYYGGAGETQYF. The DNA for the CDR3 is TGTGCCAGCAGTGAATATTACGGGGGGGCTGGTGAGACCCAGTACTTC.

This clonotype was picked up many times. The chain employs TRBV7-9 and TRBJ2-7, with D unresolved. The ends were cut back, 8 bases at V and 3 bases at J, with 11 bases in the middle. Germline assignment: CDR1 SEHNR and CDR2 FQNEAQ (reference sequence). The CDR3 totals 12 residues. Written as DNA, the CDR3 is TGTGCCAGCTCACCAGGAAACTACGAGCAGTACTTC. Translating it yields CASSPGNYEQYF.

In its sample, this clonotype was seen a few times. The J gene is TRBJ2-5, the V gene TRBV7-2, with a possible D match to TRBD1 (5 bases). Germline V gives CDR1 SGHTA, CDR2 FQGNSA. V shed 3 bases and J shed 5 bases, with 16 bases lying between them. This CDR3 region has 15 residues. CDR3 in DNA: TGTGCCAGCAGCTTGGGGCCGTCCCTCGGGGAGACCCAGTACTTC. Translating gives CASSLGPSLGETQYF.

This clonotype has a count of ten or more. The chain carries TRBV4-2 and TRBJ2-3; weak D call: TRBD2 (6 bases). V was shortened by 8 bases and J by 2 bases, with 14 bases between the two germline ends. CDR1 and CDR2 (germline): LGHNA, YNFKEQ. The CDR3 length is 14 residues. The chain's CDR3 is CASATGLNTDTQYF. The CDR3 DNA reads as TGTGCCAGCGCCACGGGACTGAACACAGATACGCAGTATTTT.

This clonotype was seen a handful of times. The rearrangement joins TRBV18 to TRBJ2-1, with 7 nucleotides matching TRBD2. The length of the CDR3 is 17 residues. The junction had 13 bases not matched to a gene; V was cut back by 3 bases and J by 5 bases. Germline CDR1 reads KGHSH; CDR2 reads LQKENI. The CDR3 nucleotides are TGTGCCAGCTCACCTATAGCAGTAGCGGGTAAAAACAATGAGCAGTTCTTC. Amino acid sequence: CASSPIAVAGKNNEQFF.

The sample holds many counts of this clonotype. This chain uses TRBV20-1 with TRBJ1-5, with 10 bases aligning to TRBD1. CDR3 length equals 12 residues. From germline, CDR1 is DFQATT and CDR2 SNEGSKA (reference sequence). CDR3 sequence reads: CNRTGGTQPQHF. The CDR3, as DNA: TGCAACAGGACAGGGGGGACTCAGCCCCAGCATTTT.

The table lists this clonotype with many counts. The rearrangement links TRBV7-2 to TRBJ2-7, with 8 bases matching TRBD2. The CDR3 has 15 residues. Germline CDR1 is SGHTA and CDR2 is FQGNSA. J gave up 0 bases and V 4 bases, and 5 bases lay outside the gene matches. This CDR3 reads CASSYKRESSYEQYF. The CDR3 DNA follows: TGTGCCAGCAGCTATAAGCGGGAGAGCTCCTACGAGCAGTACTTC.

The rearrangement joins TRBV6-1 to TRBJ1-1; D may be TRBD1 (5 bases). The CDR3 has 13 residues. Trimming took off 10 bases at V and 5 bases at J, with 17 bases between the two ends. CDR1 and CDR2 from the germline V gene are MNHNS and SASEGT. CDR3 region: CAIHPGRWTEAFF. The CDR3, as DNA: TGTGCCATCCACCCGGGACGTTGGACTGAAGCTTTCTTT.

This chain uses TRBV5-5 with TRBJ2-3; 7 positions match TRBD1. The CDR3 totals 14 residues. CDR1 and CDR2 (germline): SGHKS, YYEKEE (reference sequence). With 4 bases clipped from V and 5 bases from J, the junction kept 7 bases outside the gene matches. In nucleotides, the CDR3 is TGTGCCAGCAGCCAGGGACAGTATAGAGATACGCAGTATTTT. Its protein is CASSQGQYRDTQYF.

This clonotype has a single count. An end of the junction differs from the germline gene, which may be a read error. The rearrangement links TRBV12-3 or TRBV12-4 to TRBJ2-1; 10 nucleotides match TRBD2. The CDR3 consists of 18 residues. CDR3 sequence reads: CTSSRLLAGAYSYNEQFF. The DNA of the CDR3 is TGTACCAGCAGTCGCCTCCTAGCGGGAGCTTATTCCTACAATGAGCAGTTCTTC.

This clonotype showed up just a few times. V usage is TRBV5-5 and J usage is TRBJ2-1; 13 bases are a match to TRBD2. CDR3 length: 16 residues. Looked up from germline, CDR1 is SGHKS and CDR2 is YYEKEE (reference sequence). V was pared by 4 bases and J by 6 bases, with 7 bases of the junction left unmatched. The CDR3 loop reads CASSQQLAGGGNEQFF. The DNA for the CDR3 is TGTGCCAGCAGCCAACAACTAGCGGGAGGGGGCAATGAGCAGTTCTTC.

This clonotype was seen at least ten times. CDR3 amino acids: CASSPGTSFKFSDEQYF. CDR3 sequence (DNA): TGTGCCAGCAGCCCCGGGACATCGTTCAAATTTAGCGACGAGCAGTACTTC. This sequence joins TRBV6-2 or TRBV6-3 and TRBJ2-7, with D perhaps TRBD1 (6 bases). V lost 6 bases and J lost 5, with 26 bases in between. The CDR3 has 17 amino acids. CDR1 is MNHEY, CDR2 SVGEGT, per germline.

This clonotype was observed many times. The chain is built from TRBV5-1 and TRBJ1-1; D not resolved. The V end lost 4 bases, the J end lost 6 bases, and 10 bases lay between the germline ends. Germline CDR1 SGHRS, CDR2 YFSETQ. The CDR3 totals 12 residues. CDR3 sequence: CASSTGYSEAFF. CDR3 DNA: TGCGCCAGCAGCACGGGCTACTCTGAAGCTTTCTTT.

This clonotype was counted only a few times. This chain joins TRBV4-2 and TRBJ2-5; TRBD2 aligns across 7 bases. V shed 1 base, J shed 2 bases, and the junction held 10 bases outside the gene matches. In germline, CDR1 is LGHNA, CDR2 YNFKEQ. The CDR3 runs 17 residues. The chain's CDR3 is CASSQGAGRSFQETQYF. CDR3 DNA: TGTGCCAGCAGCCAAGGGGCCGGGAGGTCGTTTCAAGAGACCCAGTACTTC.